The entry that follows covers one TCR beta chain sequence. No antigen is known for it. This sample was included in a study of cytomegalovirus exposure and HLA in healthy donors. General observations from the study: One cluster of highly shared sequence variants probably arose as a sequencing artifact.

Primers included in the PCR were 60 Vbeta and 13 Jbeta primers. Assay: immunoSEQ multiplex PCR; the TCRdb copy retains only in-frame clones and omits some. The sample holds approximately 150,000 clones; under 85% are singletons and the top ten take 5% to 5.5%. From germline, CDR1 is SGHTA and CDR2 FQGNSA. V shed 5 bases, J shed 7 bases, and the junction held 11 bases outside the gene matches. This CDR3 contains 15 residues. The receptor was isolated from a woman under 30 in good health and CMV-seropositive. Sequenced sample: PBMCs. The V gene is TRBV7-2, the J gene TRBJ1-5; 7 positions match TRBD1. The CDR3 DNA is TGTGCCAGCAGCCCATTCGACAGGGAGGACCAGCCCCAGCATTTT. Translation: CASSPFDREDQPQHF.